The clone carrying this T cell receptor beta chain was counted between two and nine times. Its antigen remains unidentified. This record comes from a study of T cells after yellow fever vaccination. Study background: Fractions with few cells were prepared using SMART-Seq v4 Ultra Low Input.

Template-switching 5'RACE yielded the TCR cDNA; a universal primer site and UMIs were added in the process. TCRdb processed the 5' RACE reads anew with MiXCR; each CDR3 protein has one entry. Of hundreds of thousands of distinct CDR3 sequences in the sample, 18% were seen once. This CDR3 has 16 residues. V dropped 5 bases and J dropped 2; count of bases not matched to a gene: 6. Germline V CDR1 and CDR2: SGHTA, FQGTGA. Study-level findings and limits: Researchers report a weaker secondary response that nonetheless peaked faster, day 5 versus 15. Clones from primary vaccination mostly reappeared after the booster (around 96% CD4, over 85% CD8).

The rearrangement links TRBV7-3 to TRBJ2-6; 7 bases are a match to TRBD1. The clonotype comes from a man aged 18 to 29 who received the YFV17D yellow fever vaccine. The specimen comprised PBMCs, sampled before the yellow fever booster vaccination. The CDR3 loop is CASSVDREAGANVLTF. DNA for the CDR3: TGTGCCAGCAGCGTAGACAGGGAAGCTGGGGCCAACGTCCTGACTTTC.